This TCR beta chain derives from a study of OX40 agonist ivuxolimab in advanced cancers. The CDR3 length is 14 residues. Per the germline V gene, CDR1 is LNHDA and CDR2 is SQIVND (reference sequence). The germline V and J ends were trimmed by 4 bases and 0 bases, with 10 bases remaining between them. Generated by immunoSEQ multiplex PCR, the TCRdb table keeps only in-frame clones and is missing some. Among some 55,000 clones, about 89% were seen once, and the ten largest hold around 12%. This clonotype originated in an adult with an advanced solid tumor such as melanoma, head and neck, liver or kidney cancer. The specimen was CD4+ or CD8+ T cells sorted from blood, collected in a trial of the OX40 agonist ivuxolimab. The chain links TRBV19 to TRBJ2-7; D gene unclear. The CDR3 spells CASSRSRRSYEQYF. For the CDR3, the DNA is TGTGCCAGTAGTAGGTCGAGGCGCTCCTACGAGCAGTACTTC.